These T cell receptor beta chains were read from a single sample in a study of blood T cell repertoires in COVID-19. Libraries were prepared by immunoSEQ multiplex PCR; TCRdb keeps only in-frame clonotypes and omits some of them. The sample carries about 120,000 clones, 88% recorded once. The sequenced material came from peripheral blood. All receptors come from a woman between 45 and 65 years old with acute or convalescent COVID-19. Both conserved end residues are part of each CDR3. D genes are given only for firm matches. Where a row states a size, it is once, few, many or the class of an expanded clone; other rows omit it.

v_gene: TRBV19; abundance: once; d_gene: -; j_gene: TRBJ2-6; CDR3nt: TGTGCCAGTAGTATTGCGGGAACTGGGGCCAACGTCCTGACTTTC; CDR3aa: CASSIAGTGANVLTF
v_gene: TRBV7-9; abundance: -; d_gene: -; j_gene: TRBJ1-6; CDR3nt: TGTGCCAGCAGCTCAGAGCGGAATAATTCACCCCTCCACTTT; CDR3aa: CASSSERNNSPLHF
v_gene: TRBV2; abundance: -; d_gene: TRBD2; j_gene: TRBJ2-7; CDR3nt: TGTGCCAGCAGTAGCGGGAGGAATTCCTACGAGCAGTACTTC; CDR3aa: CASSSGRNSYEQYF
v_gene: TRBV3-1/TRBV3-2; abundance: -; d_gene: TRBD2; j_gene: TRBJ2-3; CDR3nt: TGTGCCAGCAGCCAAGGGGGGACTAGCGGGAGACGAAATACGCAGTATTTT; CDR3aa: CASSQGGTSGRRNTQYF
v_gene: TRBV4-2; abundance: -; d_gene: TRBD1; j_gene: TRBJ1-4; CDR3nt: TGTGCCAGCAGCCAAGATCGAAGACAGGGGTCGGGAAAACTGTTTTTT; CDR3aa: CASSQDRRQGSGKLFF
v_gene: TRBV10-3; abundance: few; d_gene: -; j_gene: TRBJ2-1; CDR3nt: TGTGCCATCTCCCGCGGGTCAAATGAGCAGTTCTTC; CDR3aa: CAISRGSNEQFF
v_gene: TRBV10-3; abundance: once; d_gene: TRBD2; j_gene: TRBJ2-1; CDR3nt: TGTGCCATCAGTGGGGGACTAGCGGGAGCTGGCTATGAGCAGTTCTTC; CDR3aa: CAISGGLAGAGYEQFF
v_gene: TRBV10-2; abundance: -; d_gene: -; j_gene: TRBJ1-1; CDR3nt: TGCGCCAGCAGTGAAGGGAGGACTGAAGCTTTCTTT; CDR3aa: CASSEGRTEAFF
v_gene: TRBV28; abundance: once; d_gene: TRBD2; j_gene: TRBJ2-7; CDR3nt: TGTGCCAGCAGTTACCGCAGGGGAGCGGGAGACTCCTACGAGCAGTACTTC; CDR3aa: CASSYRRGAGDSYEQYF
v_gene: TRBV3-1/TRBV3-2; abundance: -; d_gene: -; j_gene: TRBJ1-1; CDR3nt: TGTGCCAGCAGCCAAGGCGGAGGGGCGAACACTGAAGCTTTCTTT; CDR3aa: CASSQGGGANTEAFF
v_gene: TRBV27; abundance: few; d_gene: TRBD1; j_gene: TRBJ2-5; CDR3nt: TGTGCCAGCAGTTTGGACACAGGGGGGGAGACCCAGTACTTC; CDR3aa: CASSLDTGGETQYF
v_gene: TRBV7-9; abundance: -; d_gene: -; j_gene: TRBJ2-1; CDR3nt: TGTGCCAGCAGCTCCCGTCAATCCGGGAGCAGGGACAATGAGCAGTTCTTC; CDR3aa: CASSSRQSGSRDNEQFF
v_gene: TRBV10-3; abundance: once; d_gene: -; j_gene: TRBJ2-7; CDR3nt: TGTGCCATCAAGCCCAGTACCGGGACCTACGAGCAGTACTTC; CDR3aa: CAIKPSTGTYEQYF
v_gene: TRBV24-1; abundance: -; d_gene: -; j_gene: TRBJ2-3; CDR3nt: TGTGCCACCAGTGGCAGGGGTGGCGGGAGTTTTGATACGCAGTATTTT; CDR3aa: CATSGRGGGSFDTQYF
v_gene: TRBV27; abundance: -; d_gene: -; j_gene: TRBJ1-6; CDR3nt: TGTGCCAGCAGCGCTTCGGTTCAATCACCCCTCCACTTT; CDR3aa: CASSASVQSPLHF
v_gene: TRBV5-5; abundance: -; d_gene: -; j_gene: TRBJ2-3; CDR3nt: TGTGCCAGCAGCTTCCAGCGGGGCACAGATACGCAGTATTTT; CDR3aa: CASSFQRGTDTQYF
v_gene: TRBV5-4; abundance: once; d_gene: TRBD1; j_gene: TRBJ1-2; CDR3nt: TGTGCCAGCAGCTTTCAGGGGGCAGATGGCTACACCTTC; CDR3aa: CASSFQGADGYTF
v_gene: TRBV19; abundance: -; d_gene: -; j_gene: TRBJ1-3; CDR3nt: TGTGCCAGTAGTGCTACGAGGACAGTTTACTCTGGAAACACCATATATTTT; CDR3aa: CASSATRTVYSGNTIYF
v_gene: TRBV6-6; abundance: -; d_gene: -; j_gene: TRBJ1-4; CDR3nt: TGTGCCAGCCGACCGGCCGGGGAGGAAAAACTGTTTTTT; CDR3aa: CASRPAGEEKLFF
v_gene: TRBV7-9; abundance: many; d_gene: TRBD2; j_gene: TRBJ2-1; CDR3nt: TGTGCCAGCAGCTTAACTAGCGGGAGTCCTTCCGCGTTCTTC; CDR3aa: CASSLTSGSPSAFF
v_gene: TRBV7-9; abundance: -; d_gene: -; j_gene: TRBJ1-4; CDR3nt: TGTGCCAGCAGAACAGAAAGTGAAAAACTGTTTTTT; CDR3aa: CASRTESEKLFF
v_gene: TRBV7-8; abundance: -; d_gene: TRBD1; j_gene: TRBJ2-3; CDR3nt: TGTGCCAGCAGGGAACAGGGGGCAGGGGTGACAGATACGCAGTATTTT; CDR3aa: CASREQGAGVTDTQYF
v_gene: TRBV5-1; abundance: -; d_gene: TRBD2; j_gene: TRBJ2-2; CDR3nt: TGCGCCAGCTCTGCCGTGGGACTAGCGAACACCGGGGAGCTGTTTTTT; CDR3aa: CASSAVGLANTGELFF
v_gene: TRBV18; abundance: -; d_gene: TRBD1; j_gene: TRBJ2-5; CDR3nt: TGTGCCAGCTCACCGAGACAGGGAGAGACCCAGTACTTC; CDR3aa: CASSPRQGETQYF
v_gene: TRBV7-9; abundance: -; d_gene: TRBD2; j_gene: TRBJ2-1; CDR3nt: TGTGCCAGCAGCGCGGGAGGGACAATCTACAATGAGCAGTTCTTC; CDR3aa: CASSAGGTIYNEQFF
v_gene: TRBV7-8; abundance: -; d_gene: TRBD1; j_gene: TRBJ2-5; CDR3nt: TGTGCCAGCAGCGGAAAATGGGACAGCACCGTAGGGGGGACCCAGTACTTC; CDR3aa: CASSGKWDSTVGGTQYF
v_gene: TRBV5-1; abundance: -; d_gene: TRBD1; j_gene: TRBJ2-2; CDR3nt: TGCGCCAGCAGCTTGGCAGGGGGCACCGGGGAGCTGTTTTTT; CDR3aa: CASSLAGGTGELFF
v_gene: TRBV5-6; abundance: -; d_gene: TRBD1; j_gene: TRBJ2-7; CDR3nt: TGTGCCAGCAGGGGATCCGGGACAGGGTCCTACGAGCAGTACTTC; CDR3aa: CASRGSGTGSYEQYF
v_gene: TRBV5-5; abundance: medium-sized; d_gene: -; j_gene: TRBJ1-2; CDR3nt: TGTGCCAGCAGCTTTTCATCGGGGGTTGGCTATGGCTACACCTTC; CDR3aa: CASSFSSGVGYGYTF
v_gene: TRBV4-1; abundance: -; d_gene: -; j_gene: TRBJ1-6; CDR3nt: TGCGCCAGCAGCCATTCTCAGGGAATCAATAATTCACCCCTCCACTTT; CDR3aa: CASSHSQGINNSPLHF
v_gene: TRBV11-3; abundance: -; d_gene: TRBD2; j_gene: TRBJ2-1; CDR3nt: TGTGCCAGCAGCTTAGATCTCCGCGGGAGGGAGTTCTTC; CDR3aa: CASSLDLRGREFF
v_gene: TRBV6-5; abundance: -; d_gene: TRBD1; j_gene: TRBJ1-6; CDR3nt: TGTGCCAGTAACCGCCGACAGGGAAATTCACCCCTCCACTTT; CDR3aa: CASNRRQGNSPLHF
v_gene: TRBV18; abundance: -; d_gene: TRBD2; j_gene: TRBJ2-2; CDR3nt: TGTGCCAGCTCACCTCAACTAGCGGGAGGCTCCGGGGAGCTGTTTTTT; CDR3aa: CASSPQLAGGSGELFF
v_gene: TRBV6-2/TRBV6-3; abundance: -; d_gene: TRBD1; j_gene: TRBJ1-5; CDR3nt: TGTGCCAGCAGTTTAGGGACAGTTAGCAATCAGCCCCAGCATTTT; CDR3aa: CASSLGTVSNQPQHF
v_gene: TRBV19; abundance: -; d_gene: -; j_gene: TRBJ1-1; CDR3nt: TGTGCCAGTACCCCCGGACACCTGAACACTGAAGCTTTCTTT; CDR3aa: CASTPGHLNTEAFF